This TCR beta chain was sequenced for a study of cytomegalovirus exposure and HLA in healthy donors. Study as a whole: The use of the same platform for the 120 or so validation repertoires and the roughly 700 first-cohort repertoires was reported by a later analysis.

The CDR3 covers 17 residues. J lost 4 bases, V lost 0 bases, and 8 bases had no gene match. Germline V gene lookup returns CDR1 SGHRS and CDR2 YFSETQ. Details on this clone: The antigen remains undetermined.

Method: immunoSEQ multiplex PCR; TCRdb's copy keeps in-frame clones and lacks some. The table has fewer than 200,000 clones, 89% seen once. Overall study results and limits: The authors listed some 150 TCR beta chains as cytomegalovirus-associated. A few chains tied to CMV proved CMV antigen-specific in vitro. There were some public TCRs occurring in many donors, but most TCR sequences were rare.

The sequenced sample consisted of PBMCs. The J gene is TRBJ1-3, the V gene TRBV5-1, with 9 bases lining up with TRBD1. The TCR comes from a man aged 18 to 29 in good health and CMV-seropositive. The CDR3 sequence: CASSLVGQGTAGNTIYF. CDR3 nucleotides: TGCGCCAGCAGCTTGGTGGGACAGGGAACGGCCGGAAACACCATATATTTT.